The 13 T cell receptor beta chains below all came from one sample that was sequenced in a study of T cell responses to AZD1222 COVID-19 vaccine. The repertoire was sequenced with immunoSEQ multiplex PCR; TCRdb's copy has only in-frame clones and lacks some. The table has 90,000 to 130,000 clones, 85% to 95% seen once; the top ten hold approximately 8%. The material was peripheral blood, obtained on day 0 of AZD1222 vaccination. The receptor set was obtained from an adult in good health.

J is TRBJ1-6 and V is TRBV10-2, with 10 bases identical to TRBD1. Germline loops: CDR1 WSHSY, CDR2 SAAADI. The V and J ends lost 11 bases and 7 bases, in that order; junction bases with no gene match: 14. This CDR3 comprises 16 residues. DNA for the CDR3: TGCGCCTCGACCGGGACAGGGGCCCGTGTCAATTCACCCCTCCACTTT. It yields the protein CASTGTGARVNSPLHF.

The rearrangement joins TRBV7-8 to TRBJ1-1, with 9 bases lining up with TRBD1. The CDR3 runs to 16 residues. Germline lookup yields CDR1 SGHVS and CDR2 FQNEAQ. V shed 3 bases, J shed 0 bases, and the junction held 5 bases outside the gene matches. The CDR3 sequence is CASSLRDRVMNTEAFF. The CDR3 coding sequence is TGTGCCAGCAGCTTGAGGGACAGGGTAATGAACACTGAAGCTTTCTTT. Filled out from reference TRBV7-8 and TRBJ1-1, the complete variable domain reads GAGVSQSPRYKVAKRGQDVALRCDPISGHVSLFWYQQALGQGPEFLTYFQNEAQLDKSGLPSDRFFAERPEGSVSTLKIQRTQQEDSAVYLCASSLRDRVMNTEAFFGQGTRLTVV.

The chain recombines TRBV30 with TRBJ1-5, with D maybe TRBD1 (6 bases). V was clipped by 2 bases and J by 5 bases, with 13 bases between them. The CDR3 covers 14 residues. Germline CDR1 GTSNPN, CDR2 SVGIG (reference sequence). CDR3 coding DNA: TGTGCCTGGAGTCAAGGTTCAGGGGATCAGCCCCAGCATTTT. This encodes CAWSQGSGDQPQHF.

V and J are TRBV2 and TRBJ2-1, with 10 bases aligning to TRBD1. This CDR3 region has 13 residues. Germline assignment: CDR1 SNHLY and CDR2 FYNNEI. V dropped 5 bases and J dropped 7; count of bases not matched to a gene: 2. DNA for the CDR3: TGTGCCAGCAGTCGGACAGGGGGGAATGAGCAGTTCTTC. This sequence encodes CASSRTGGNEQFF. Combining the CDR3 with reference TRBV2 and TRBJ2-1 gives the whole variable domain EPEVTQTPSHQVTQMGQEVILRCVPISNHLYFYWYRQILGQKVEFLVSFYNNEISEKSEIFDDQFSVERPDGSNFTLKIRSTKLEDSAMYFCASSRTGGNEQFFGPGTRLTVL.

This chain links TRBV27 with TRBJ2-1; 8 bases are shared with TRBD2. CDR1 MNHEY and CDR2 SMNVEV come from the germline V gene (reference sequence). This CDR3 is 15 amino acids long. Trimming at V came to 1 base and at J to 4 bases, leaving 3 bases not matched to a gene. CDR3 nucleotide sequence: TGTGCCAGCAGTTTATACGGGGGGGAATACAATGAGCAGTTCTTC. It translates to CASSLYGGEYNEQFF.

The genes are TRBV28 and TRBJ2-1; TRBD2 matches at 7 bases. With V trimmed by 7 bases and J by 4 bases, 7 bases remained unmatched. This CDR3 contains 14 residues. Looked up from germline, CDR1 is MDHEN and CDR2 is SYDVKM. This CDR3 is CASTGTTPYNEQFF. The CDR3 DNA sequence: TGTGCCAGCACCGGGACTACGCCTTACAATGAGCAGTTCTTC.

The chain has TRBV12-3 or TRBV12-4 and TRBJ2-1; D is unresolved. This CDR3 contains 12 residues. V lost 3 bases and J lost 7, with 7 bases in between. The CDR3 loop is CASSFGWNEQFF. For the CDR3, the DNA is TGTGCCAGCAGTTTTGGTTGGAATGAGCAGTTCTTC.

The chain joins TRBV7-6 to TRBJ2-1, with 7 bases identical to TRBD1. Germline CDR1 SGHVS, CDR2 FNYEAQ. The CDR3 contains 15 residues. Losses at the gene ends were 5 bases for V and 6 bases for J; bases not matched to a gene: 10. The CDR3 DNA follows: TGTGCCAGCAGCCTAGGGACAGCCTCTGGCAATGAGCAGTTCTTC. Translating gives CASSLGTASGNEQFF.

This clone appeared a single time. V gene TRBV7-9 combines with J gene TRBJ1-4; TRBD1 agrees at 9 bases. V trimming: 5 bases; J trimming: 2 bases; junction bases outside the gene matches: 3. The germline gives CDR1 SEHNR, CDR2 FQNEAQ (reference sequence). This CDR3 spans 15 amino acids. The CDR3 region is CASSLGQGTNEKLFF. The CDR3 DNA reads TGTGCCAGCAGCCTAGGACAGGGGACTAATGAAAAACTGTTTTTT.

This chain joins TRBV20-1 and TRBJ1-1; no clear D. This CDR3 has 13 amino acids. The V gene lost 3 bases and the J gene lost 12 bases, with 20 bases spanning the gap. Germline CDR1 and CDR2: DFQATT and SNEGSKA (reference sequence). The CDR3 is CSASAPPNGETFF. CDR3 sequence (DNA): TGCAGTGCTAGTGCCCCCCCCAATGGGGAAACTTTCTTT.

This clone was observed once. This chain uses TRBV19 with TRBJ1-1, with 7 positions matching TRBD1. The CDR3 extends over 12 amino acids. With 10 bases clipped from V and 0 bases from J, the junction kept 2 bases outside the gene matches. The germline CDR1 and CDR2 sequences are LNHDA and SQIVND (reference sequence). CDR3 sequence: CATTGLNTEAFF. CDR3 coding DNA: TGTGCCACGACAGGGCTGAACACTGAAGCTTTCTTT.

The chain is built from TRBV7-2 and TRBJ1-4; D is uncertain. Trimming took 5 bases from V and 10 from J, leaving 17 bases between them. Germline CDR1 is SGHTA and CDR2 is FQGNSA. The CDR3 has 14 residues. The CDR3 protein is CASSLRIGGGKLFF. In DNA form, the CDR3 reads TGTGCCAGCAGCCTACGAATTGGCGGTGGAAAACTGTTTTTT.

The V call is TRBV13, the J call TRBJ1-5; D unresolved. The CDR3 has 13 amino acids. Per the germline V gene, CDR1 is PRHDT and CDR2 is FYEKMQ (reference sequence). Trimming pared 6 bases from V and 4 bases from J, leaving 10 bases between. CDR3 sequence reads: CASSSGENQPQHF. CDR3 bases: TGTGCCAGCAGTTCGGGAGAGAATCAGCCCCAGCATTTT. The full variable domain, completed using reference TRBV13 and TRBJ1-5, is AAGVIQSPRHLIKEKRETATLKCYPIPRHDTVYWYQQGPGQDPQFLISFYEKMQSDKGSIPDRFSAQQFSDYHSELNMSSLELGDSALYFCASSSGENQPQHFGDGTRLSIL.